This is a list of T cell receptor beta chains from one sample in a study of T cells in Graves' hyperthyroidism and ophthalmopathy. TCRdb re-analysed the multiplex PCR reads in MiXCR, keeping a single row per CDR3 protein. The sample has hundreds of thousands of distinct CDR3 sequences; 35% to 45% are singletons. Input material: blood. These receptors were taken from a man between 18 and 35 years old with Graves' hyperthyroidism. CDR3s include the opening cysteine and the closing phenylalanine or tryptophan. The order of the fields is D gene, V gene, clone size, J gene, CDR3 protein, CDR3 DNA. The D gene is left open where the match is weak. Clone sizes are given selectively: once, few, many, or a class where the clone is expanded.

d_call: -
v_call: TRBV4-2
clone_size: few
j_call: TRBJ2-7
cdr3_aa: CASSQRRQAYEQYF
cdr3_nt: TGTGCCAGCAGCCAAAGGCGGCAAGCCTACGAGCAGTACTTC

d_call: -
v_call: TRBV4-1
clone_size: -
j_call: TRBJ2-5
cdr3_aa: CASSQVSTGSPYF
cdr3_nt: TGCGCCAGCAGCCAAGTCAGCACAGGAAGCCCTTACTTC

d_call: -
v_call: TRBV19
clone_size: many
j_call: TRBJ1-6
cdr3_aa: CASSSELVLHF
cdr3_nt: TGTGCCAGTAGTTCGGAATTGGTCCTCCACTTT

d_call: TRBD1
v_call: TRBV7-2
clone_size: few
j_call: TRBJ2-7
cdr3_aa: CASSSNGQGLNEQYF
cdr3_nt: TGTGCCAGCAGCAGTAACGGACAGGGCCTCAACGAGCAGTACTTC

d_call: -
v_call: TRBV7-6
clone_size: many
j_call: TRBJ2-7
cdr3_aa: CASRGTGVYEQYF
cdr3_nt: TGTGCCAGCAGAGGGACTGGAGTCTACGAGCAGTACTTC

d_call: -
v_call: TRBV12-5
clone_size: -
j_call: TRBJ2-7
cdr3_aa: CASGLGGTMAYEQYF
cdr3_nt: TGTGCTAGTGGTTTGGGTGGGACGATGGCCTACGAGCAGTACTTC

d_call: TRBD1
v_call: TRBV4-1
clone_size: -
j_call: TRBJ1-6
cdr3_aa: CASSFVRYRTGEDSPLHF
cdr3_nt: TGCGCCAGCAGCTTCGTTCGCTATCGGACAGGGGAGGATTCACCCCTCCACTTT

d_call: -
v_call: TRBV20-1
clone_size: many
j_call: TRBJ1-4
cdr3_aa: CSARDPRLDEKLFF
cdr3_nt: TGCAGTGCTAGAGATCCGAGGTTGGATGAAAAACTGTTTTTT

d_call: -
v_call: TRBV20-1
clone_size: -
j_call: TRBJ1-2
cdr3_aa: CSARLQNYGYTF
cdr3_nt: TGCAGTGCTAGGCTACAGAACTATGGCTACACCTTC

d_call: TRBD1
v_call: TRBV20-1
clone_size: many
j_call: TRBJ1-1
cdr3_aa: CSAPGQGMNTEAFF
cdr3_nt: TGCAGTGCTCCGGGACAGGGGATGAACACTGAAGCTTTCTTT

d_call: TRBD1
v_call: TRBV12-3/TRBV12-4
clone_size: -
j_call: TRBJ2-2
cdr3_aa: CASSARDRASAGELFF
cdr3_nt: TGTGCCAGCAGTGCCCGGGACAGGGCGTCGGCCGGGGAGCTGTTTTTT

d_call: -
v_call: TRBV12-3/TRBV12-4
clone_size: -
j_call: TRBJ1-1
cdr3_aa: CASSFTGSGTEAFF
cdr3_nt: TGTGCCAGCAGTTTTACAGGGAGTGGCACTGAAGCTTTCTTT

d_call: TRBD1
v_call: TRBV11-2
clone_size: once
j_call: TRBJ2-7
cdr3_aa: CASSLPGTGAEQYF
cdr3_nt: TGCGCCAGCAGCTTACCCGGGACAGGGGCCGAGCAGTACTTC

d_call: TRBD1
v_call: TRBV4-1
clone_size: -
j_call: TRBJ2-7
cdr3_aa: CASSQYPGQGKYF
cdr3_nt: TGCGCCAGCAGCCAATACCCGGGACAGGGAAAGTACTTC

d_call: -
v_call: TRBV5-4
clone_size: few
j_call: TRBJ2-7
cdr3_aa: CASSIQGSGYEQYF
cdr3_nt: TGTGCCAGCAGCATACAGGGCTCAGGGTACGAGCAGTACTTC

d_call: -
v_call: TRBV29-1
clone_size: -
j_call: TRBJ1-1
cdr3_aa: CSSTAEAFF
cdr3_nt: TGCAGCTCGACAGCTGAAGCTTTCTTT

d_call: -
v_call: TRBV25-1
clone_size: -
j_call: TRBJ1-5
cdr3_aa: CASSDSGGWYGNQPQHF
cdr3_nt: TGTGCCAGCAGTGATTCAGGTGGCTGGTATGGCAATCAGCCCCAGCATTTT

d_call: -
v_call: TRBV9
clone_size: few
j_call: TRBJ2-6
cdr3_aa: CASGPGGANVLTF
cdr3_nt: TGTGCCAGCGGCCCGGGAGGGGCCAACGTCCTGACTTTC

d_call: -
v_call: TRBV7-2
clone_size: many
j_call: TRBJ1-6
cdr3_aa: CASSLRTGIQNSPLHF
cdr3_nt: TGTGCCAGCAGCTTAAGAACAGGGATCCAAAATTCACCCCTCCACTTT

d_call: -
v_call: TRBV6-5
clone_size: once
j_call: TRBJ2-2
cdr3_aa: CASSSRTNRDGELFF
cdr3_nt: TGTGCCAGCAGTTCCCGGACTAACCGGGACGGGGAGCTGTTTTTT

d_call: -
v_call: TRBV7-2
clone_size: few
j_call: TRBJ2-7
cdr3_aa: CASSLSGEGGGEQYF
cdr3_nt: TGTGCCAGCAGCTTGAGTGGCGAGGGGGGTGGGGAGCAGTACTTC

d_call: -
v_call: TRBV2
clone_size: few
j_call: TRBJ1-1
cdr3_aa: CASTKGGANTEAFF
cdr3_nt: TGTGCCAGCACCAAGGGAGGGGCGAACACTGAAGCTTTCTTT

d_call: TRBD2
v_call: TRBV12-3/TRBV12-4
clone_size: -
j_call: TRBJ2-2
cdr3_aa: CASSSGLAVKGLFF
cdr3_nt: TGTGCCAGCAGTTCGGGACTAGCGGTAAAAGGGCTGTTTTTT

d_call: TRBD1
v_call: TRBV7-6
clone_size: few
j_call: TRBJ1-4
cdr3_aa: CASSLETGGAREKLFF
cdr3_nt: TGTGCCAGCAGCTTAGAGACAGGGGGCGCCCGCGAAAAACTGTTTTTT

d_call: -
v_call: TRBV29-1
clone_size: many
j_call: TRBJ1-1
cdr3_aa: CSAYSGLDTEAFF
cdr3_nt: TGCAGCGCTTACTCAGGTTTGGACACTGAAGCTTTCTTT

d_call: -
v_call: TRBV5-1
clone_size: many
j_call: TRBJ2-5
cdr3_aa: CASSLEDTRQETQYF
cdr3_nt: TGCGCCAGCAGCTTGGAGGACACGCGACAAGAGACCCAGTACTTC

d_call: TRBD1
v_call: TRBV7-3
clone_size: -
j_call: TRBJ2-7
cdr3_aa: CASSLWSRGRYF
cdr3_nt: TGTGCCAGCAGCTTATGGTCAAGGGGGCGGTACTTC

d_call: -
v_call: TRBV12-3/TRBV12-4
clone_size: few
j_call: TRBJ2-5
cdr3_aa: CASSPHGTFEETQYF
cdr3_nt: TGTGCCAGCAGCCCTCACGGAACGTTTGAAGAGACCCAGTACTTC